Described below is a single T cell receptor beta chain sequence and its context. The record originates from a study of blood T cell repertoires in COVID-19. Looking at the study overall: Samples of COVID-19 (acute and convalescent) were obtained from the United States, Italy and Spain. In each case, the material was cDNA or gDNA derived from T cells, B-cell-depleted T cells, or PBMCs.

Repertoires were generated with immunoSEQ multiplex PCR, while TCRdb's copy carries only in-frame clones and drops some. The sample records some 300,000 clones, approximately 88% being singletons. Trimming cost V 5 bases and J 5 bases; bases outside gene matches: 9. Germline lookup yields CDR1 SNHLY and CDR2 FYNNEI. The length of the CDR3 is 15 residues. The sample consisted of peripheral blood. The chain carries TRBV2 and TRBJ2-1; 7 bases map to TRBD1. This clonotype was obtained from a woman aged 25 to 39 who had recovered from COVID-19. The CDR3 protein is CASSQQGFDHNEQFF. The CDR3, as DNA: TGTGCCAGCAGTCAACAGGGGTTCGATCACAATGAGCAGTTCTTC. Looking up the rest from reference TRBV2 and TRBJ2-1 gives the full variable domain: EPEVTQTPSHQVTQMGQEVILRCVPISNHLYFYWYRQILGQKVEFLVSFYNNEISEKSEIFDDQFSVERPDGSNFTLKIRSTKLEDSAMYFCASSQQGFDHNEQFFGPGTRLTVL.